This T cell receptor beta chain was captured in a study of T cells in Graves' hyperthyroidism and ophthalmopathy. General study points: The model's output predicted ophthalmopathy at a median of about 6.5 months prior to onset.

The CDR3 is made up of 13 amino acids. Germline values: CDR1 SQVTM, CDR2 ANQGSEA. V lost 6 bases, J lost 3 bases, and 4 bases stayed unmatched. Participants, patients aged 18 to 65, had newly diagnosed hyperthyroidism with a duration under 2 months. Amplified TCR beta CDR3 regions came from RNA transcripts. TCR CDR3 underwent first-round RT-PCR with the HTBI primer set. TCRdb re-derived calls from the multiplex PCR reads in MiXCR, one entry per CDR3 protein. The sample lists 300,000 to 400,000 distinct CDR3 sequences, around a sixth occurring once. In this sample, this clonotype turned up a few times. Its antigen is unknown.

The chain carries TRBV29-1 and TRBJ1-4; 7 bases are a match to TRBD1. Sequenced sample: blood. The clonotype comes from a woman aged 50 to 65 with Graves' hyperthyroidism. Here the CDR3 DNA reads TGCAGCGTCACAGGGGTACCTAATGAAAAACTGTTTTTT. Its translation is CSVTGVPNEKLFF. Based on the CDR3 plus reference TRBV29-1 and TRBJ1-4, the full variable domain is SAVISQKPSRDICQRGTSLTIQCQVDSQVTMMFWYRQQPGQSLTLIATANQGSEATYESGFVIDKFPISRPNLTFSTLTVSNMSPEDSSIYLCSVTGVPNEKLFFGSGTQLSVL.